These 25 T cell receptor beta chains share one sample of origin, sequenced in a study of CD8 T cells in ankylosing spondylitis. Broader study findings: About 8 highly homologous variants made up a TCR beta motif that seemed to typify ankylosing spondylitis blood.

For these TCRs, the target antigens are not known. TCRdb called the 5' RACE reads again in MiXCR, with one record for every CDR3 protein. The sample has roughly 700,000 distinct CDR3 sequences, under 20% seen once; the top ten hold around a fifth. The sample was blood, either unsorted or a sorted T cell fraction (not recorded which). The receptor set was obtained from a male donor with ankylosing spondylitis.

Only a few counts were recorded for this clonotype. The rearrangement links TRBV12-3 or TRBV12-4 to TRBJ1-1, with a weak D call TRBD1 (6 bases). V lost 4 bases and J 1 base, leaving 19 bases between the germline ends. CDR3 length equals 17 residues. CDR3 region: CASSSRDTPQSNTEAFF. DNA of the CDR3: TGTGCCAGCAGTTCCCGGGACACCCCCCAATCGAACACTGAAGCTTTCTTT.

This clonotype was picked up a small number of times. The CDR3 sequence: CASSSRTTSGGAQEQFF. CDR3 nucleotides: TGCGCCAGCAGCTCCCGAACCACTAGCGGGGGGGCGCAGGAGCAGTTCTTC. V usage is TRBV5-1 and J usage is TRBJ2-1; 13 nucleotides align to TRBD2. Per the germline V gene, CDR1 is SGHRS and CDR2 is YFSETQ. This CDR3 is 17 amino acids long. The trim removed 3 bases at V and 10 bases at J, leaving 13 bases unmatched.

V and J are TRBV18 and TRBJ2-7; D is unclear. Per germline, CDR1 KGHSH and CDR2 LQKENI. V lost 3 bases and J 6 bases, leaving 9 bases between the germline ends. The CDR3 is made up of 12 amino acids. The CDR3 sequence: CASSPSSPEQYF. The CDR3 DNA reads TGTGCCAGCTCACCCTCAAGTCCCGAGCAGTACTTC.

This clonotype showed up just a few times. The J gene is TRBJ2-1, the V gene TRBV7-2; perhaps TRBD2 as D (6 bases). This CDR3 has 15 residues. V lost 4 bases, J lost 2 bases, and 12 bases lay in between. From germline, CDR1 is SGHTA and CDR2 FQGNSA. The CDR3 nucleotides read TGTGCCAGCAGCTATGGGGACTTGCCCTACAATGAGCAGTTCTTC. Translated: CASSYGDLPYNEQFF.

This chain connects TRBV7-2 to TRBJ2-3; D not certain. Germline-derived CDR1 and CDR2 are SGHTA and FQGNSA. Trimming pared 4 bases from V and 5 bases from J, leaving 13 bases between. There are 14 residues in the CDR3. Here the CDR3 DNA reads TGTGCCAGCAGCTCTGCTCGGCCGGGAGATACGCAGTATTTT. As protein: CASSSARPGDTQYF.

This clonotype was recorded at least ten times. This chain joins TRBV7-3 and TRBJ1-1; D ambiguous. CDR3 size: 13 residues. Trimming shortened V by 5 bases and J by 2 bases, and 9 bases separated the two germline ends. Germline values: CDR1 SGHTA, CDR2 FQGTGA. The DNA of the CDR3 is TGTGCCAGCAGCCTTAATGTCAACACTGAAGCTTTCTTT. Translated, it gives CASSLNVNTEAFF. The whole variable domain, filled in from reference TRBV7-3 and TRBJ1-1, reads GAGVSQTPSNKVTEKGKYVELRCDPISGHTALYWYRQSLGQGPEFLIYFQGTGAADDSGLPNDRFFAVRPEGSVSTLKIQRTERGDSAVYLCASSLNVNTEAFFGQGTRLTVV.

This clonotype came up many times. The V call is TRBV20-1, the J call TRBJ2-2; 11 bases agree with TRBD2. Unmatched junction bases numbered 0, after V lost 3 bases and J lost 6 bases. Germline V gives CDR1 DFQATT, CDR2 SNEGSKA (reference sequence). The CDR3 has 13 residues. DNA of the CDR3: TGCAGTGCTAGTAGCGGGGGGGCCGGGGAGCTGTTTTTT. The encoded protein is CSASSGGAGELFF.

This clonotype was found a few times. This chain joins TRBV20-1 and TRBJ1-3; maybe TRBD1 (5 bases). V was cut by 6 bases and J by 0 bases, with 12 bases left in between. The germline V gene has CDR1 DFQATT and CDR2 SNEGSKA (reference sequence). This CDR3 is 14 amino acids long. CDR3 in amino acids: CSATSGGSGNTIYF. CDR3 in DNA: TGCAGTGCAACCTCCGGGGGCTCTGGAAACACCATATATTTT.

This clonotype was seen a few times. This chain joins TRBV24-1 and TRBJ2-1; 12 nucleotides match TRBD2. This CDR3 spans 16 amino acids. Germline CDR1 and CDR2: KGHDR and SFDVKD. V was clipped by 8 bases and J by 5 bases; unmatched bases: 9. The CDR3 sequence is CATTAQTSGSHNEQFF. CDR3 nucleotides: TGTGCCACCACCGCTCAGACTAGCGGGAGCCACAATGAGCAGTTCTTC.

This clonotype occurred a few times. In DNA, the CDR3 is TGCGCCAGCAGCTTGGATGGACAGGGGACAGATACGCAGTATTTT. The encoded protein is CASSLDGQGTDTQYF. V gene TRBV5-1 combines with J gene TRBJ2-3; 9 nucleotides align to TRBD1. CDR1 is SGHRS, CDR2 YFSETQ, per germline. V lost 0 bases to trimming and J lost 3 bases; unmatched junction nucleotides: 2. This CDR3 comprises 15 residues.

This rearrangement joins TRBV11-2 to TRBJ2-7, with D tentatively TRBD1 (5 bases). The CDR3 runs 15 residues. Germline V gives CDR1 SGHAT, CDR2 FQNNGV. Trimming stripped 1 base from V and 4 bases from J, with 14 bases between. The CDR3 reads CASSLVPGLRYEQYF. For the CDR3, the DNA is TGTGCCAGCAGCTTAGTCCCAGGGCTAAGGTACGAGCAGTACTTC.

This clonotype was detected ten times or more. V gene TRBV12-3 or TRBV12-4 combines with J gene TRBJ2-1, with 9 bases fitting TRBD1. V dropped 5 bases and J dropped 4; count of bases not matched to a gene: 3. This CDR3 is 14 amino acids long. The CDR3 DNA reads as TGTGCCAGCAGTCCGGGACAGGGATACAATGAGCAGTTCTTC. Translating gives CASSPGQGYNEQFF.

This clonotype showed up many times. The genes are TRBV12-3 or TRBV12-4 and TRBJ1-5; unclear D gene. V was trimmed by 3 bases and J by 0 bases, leaving 9 bases between them. This CDR3 spans 15 amino acids. The CDR3 protein is CASSLAGHSNQPQHF. CDR3 DNA: TGTGCCAGCAGTTTGGCAGGTCATAGCAATCAGCCCCAGCATTTT.

The V call is TRBV7-9, the J call TRBJ2-1; TRBD2 aligns across 9 bases. The CDR3 is 16 amino acids. V trimming: 2 bases; J trimming: 8 bases; junction bases outside the gene matches: 10. Germline V lookup: CDR1 SEHNR, CDR2 FQNEAQ (reference sequence). This CDR3 is CASSLRGGGASDEQFF. In DNA, the CDR3 is TGTGCCAGCAGCTTACGGGGCGGGGGGGCCTCGGATGAGCAGTTCTTC.

This clonotype has more than one count but fewer than ten. The DNA of the CDR3 is TGTGCCAGCAGCAAAGCGCGCGGCAGGGTGGGGACTGAAGCTTTCTTT. It is translated as CASSKARGRVGTEAFF. The rearrangement links TRBV21-1 to TRBJ1-1. TRBV21-1 corresponds to a pseudogene. There are 16 residues in the CDR3.

There are a few counts of this clonotype. The chain links TRBV4-2 to TRBJ2-3; possible D gene TRBD2, 6 bases. The CDR3 extends over 17 amino acids. Trimming stripped 1 base from V and 2 bases from J, with 16 bases between. CDR1 and CDR2 from the germline V gene are LGHNA and YNFKEQ. CDR3: CASSQGDRDFFTDTQYF. In DNA form, the CDR3 reads TGTGCCAGCAGCCAAGGAGACCGGGACTTCTTCACAGATACGCAGTATTTT.

The chain employs TRBV29-1 and TRBJ1-1; TRBD1 matches 9 bases. After removal of 4 bases from V and 0 bases from J, the junction contained 6 bases not matched to a gene. The CDR3 spans 15 residues. Germline V CDR1 and CDR2: SQVTM, ANQGSEA. The CDR3 reads CSVGRTGVLNTEAFF. Written as DNA, the CDR3 is TGCAGCGTTGGGAGGACAGGGGTCCTGAACACTGAAGCTTTCTTT.

This clonotype was observed a few times. The chain combines TRBV5-1 with TRBJ2-7; 8 bases align to TRBD1. The CDR3 has 15 amino acids. Per the germline V gene, CDR1 is SGHRS and CDR2 is YFSETQ. V shed 4 bases, J shed 3 bases, and the junction held 9 bases outside the gene matches. CDR3 in amino acids: CASSVSRDRSYEQYF. CDR3 DNA sequence: TGCGCCAGCAGCGTATCCCGGGACAGGAGCTACGAGCAGTACTTC.

This clonotype was seen just once. Without the conserved terminal phenylalanine or tryptophan, this CDR3 likely stems from a read error. This chain joins TRBV6-2 or TRBV6-3 and TRBJ2-3, with TRBD2 matching 7 bases. Per the germline V gene, CDR1 is MNHEY and CDR2 is SVGEGT. The V and J ends lost 4 bases and 2 bases, in that order; junction bases with no gene match: 3. The CDR3 covers 14 residues. The CDR3 sequence: CASSSSGATDTQYI. The CDR3 coding sequence is TGTGCCAGCAGTTCCAGCGGGGCCACAGATACGCAGTATATT.

This clonotype was counted ten times or more. V and J are TRBV2 and TRBJ2-7, with 10 bases fitting TRBD2. The CDR3 loop spans 15 amino acids. Trimming cost V 1 base and J 3 bases; bases outside gene matches: 3. Germline V gives CDR1 SNHLY, CDR2 FYNNEI. The CDR3 loop is CASSEEAGGRYEQYF. In DNA, the CDR3 is TGTGCCAGCAGTGAAGAAGCGGGGGGGCGCTACGAGCAGTACTTC.

V gene TRBV10-3 combines with J gene TRBJ2-5, with D unresolved. This CDR3 is built from 13 residues. The V and J ends lost 3 bases and 3 bases respectively, with 8 bases between them. Germline V gives CDR1 ENHRY, CDR2 SYGVKD. CDR3: CAISDAWEETQYF. Written as DNA, the CDR3 is TGTGCCATCAGTGACGCTTGGGAAGAGACCCAGTACTTC.

In this sample, this clonotype turned up a few times. The chain employs TRBV6-1 and TRBJ2-1, with 13 bases matching TRBD2. Germline V lookup: CDR1 MNHNS, CDR2 SASEGT. The CDR3 extends over 16 amino acids. The V gene end was trimmed by 6 bases and the J gene end by 7 bases; junction bases not matched to a gene: 9. In nucleotides, the CDR3 is TGTGCCAGCAGAGCAGCCGGGACTAGCGGGAAGAATGAGCAGTTCTTC. Its translation: CASRAAGTSGKNEQFF.

The V gene is TRBV25-1, the J gene TRBJ2-1; D is possibly TRBD2 (5 bases). Trimming removed 2 bases at V and 6 bases at J, with 11 bases between. In germline, CDR1 is MGHDK, CDR2 SYGVNS. This CDR3 spans 14 amino acids. The chain's CDR3 is CASSEPGRSNEQFF. CDR3 DNA: TGTGCCAGCAGTGAACCTGGGAGATCCAATGAGCAGTTCTTC.

This chain uses TRBV10-3 with TRBJ2-7; D not resolved. The CDR3 contains 12 residues. Trimming shortened V by 0 bases and J by 6 bases, and 6 bases separated the two germline ends. CDR1 and CDR2 (germline): ENHRY, SYGVKD. The CDR3 here is CAISESRSEQYF. CDR3 DNA: TGTGCCATCAGTGAGTCACGGTCCGAGCAGTACTTC.

There are a few counts of this clonotype. The chain combines TRBV20-1 with TRBJ2-7; 7 nucleotides agree with TRBD1. V was clipped by 0 bases and J by 10 bases; unmatched bases: 6. The CDR3 runs to 12 residues. The V gene's germline CDR1 is DFQATT and CDR2 SNEGSKA (reference sequence). The CDR3 reads CSARDSNRGQYF. The CDR3, as DNA: TGCAGTGCTAGAGACTCCAACAGGGGACAGTACTTC.